The sequence of this T cell receptor (beta chain) was determined in a study of cytomegalovirus exposure and HLA in healthy donors. Method: immunoSEQ multiplex PCR; TCRdb's copy keeps in-frame clones and lacks some. Found here are tens of thousands of clones, more than 95% of them singletons; the top ten hold about 2.4%. The table lists this clone with a count of one. The CDR3 is made up of 14 amino acids. V was clipped by 3 bases and J by 7 bases; unmatched bases: 5. Germline loops: CDR1 MDHEN, CDR2 SYDVKM. The specimen was PBMCs. The origin of this receptor is a man between 18 and 35 years old in good health and CMV-seronegative. This sequence joins TRBV28 and TRBJ2-7, with TRBD1 identical over 11 bases. CDR3 residues: CASSLAGTGGEQYF. CDR3 nucleotide sequence: TGTGCCAGCAGTTTGGCCGGGACAGGGGGTGAGCAGTACTTC.